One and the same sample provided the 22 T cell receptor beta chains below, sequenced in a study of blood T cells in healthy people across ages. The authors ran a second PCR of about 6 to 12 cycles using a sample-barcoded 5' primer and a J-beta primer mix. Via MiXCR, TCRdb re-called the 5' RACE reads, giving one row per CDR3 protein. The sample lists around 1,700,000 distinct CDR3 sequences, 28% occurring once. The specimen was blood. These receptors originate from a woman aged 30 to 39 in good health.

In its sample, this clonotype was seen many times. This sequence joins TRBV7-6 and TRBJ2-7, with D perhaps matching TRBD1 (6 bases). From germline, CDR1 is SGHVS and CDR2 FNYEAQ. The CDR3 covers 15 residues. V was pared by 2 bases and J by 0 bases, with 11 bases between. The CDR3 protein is CASSLSGQDSYEQYF. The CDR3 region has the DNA TGTGCCAGCAGCTTATCGGGACAAGACTCCTACGAGCAGTACTTC. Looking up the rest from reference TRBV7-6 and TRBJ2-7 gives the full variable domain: GAGVSQSPRYKVTKRGQDVALRCDPISGHVSLYWYRQALGQGPEFLTYFNYEAQQDKSGLPNDRFSAERPEGSISTLTIQRTEQRDSAMYRCASSLSGQDSYEQYFGPGTRLTVT.

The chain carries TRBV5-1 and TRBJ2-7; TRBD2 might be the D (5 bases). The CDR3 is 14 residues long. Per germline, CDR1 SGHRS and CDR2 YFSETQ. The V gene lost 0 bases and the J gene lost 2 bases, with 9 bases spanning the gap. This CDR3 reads CASSLDGITYEQYF. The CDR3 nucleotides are TGCGCCAGCAGCTTGGACGGGATCACCTACGAGCAGTACTTC.

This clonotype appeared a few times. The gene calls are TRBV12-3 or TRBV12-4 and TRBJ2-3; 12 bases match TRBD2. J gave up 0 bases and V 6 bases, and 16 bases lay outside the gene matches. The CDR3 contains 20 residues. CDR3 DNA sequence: TGTGCCAGCAGGTTCTACGACCTAGCGGGAGGGGGTCGGAGCACAGATACGCAGTATTTT. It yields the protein CASRFYDLAGGGRSTDTQYF.

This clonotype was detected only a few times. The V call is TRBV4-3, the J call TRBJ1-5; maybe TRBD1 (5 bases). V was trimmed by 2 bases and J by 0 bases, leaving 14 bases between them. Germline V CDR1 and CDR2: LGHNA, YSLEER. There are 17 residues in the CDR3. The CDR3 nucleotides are TGCGCCAGCAGCCAAACGTATAGACAGAATAGCAATCAGCCCCAGCATTTT. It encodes CASSQTYRQNSNQPQHF.

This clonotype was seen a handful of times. The CDR3 DNA sequence: TGCGCCAGCAGCTTGGCCGGGCTAGAAAAGACCCAGTACTTC. It is translated as CASSLAGLEKTQYF. This rearrangement joins TRBV5-1 to TRBJ2-5, with unresolved D. Germline V gives CDR1 SGHRS, CDR2 YFSETQ. The CDR3 extends over 14 amino acids. Deletions cut 0 bases from V and 6 bases from J, with 12 bases between.

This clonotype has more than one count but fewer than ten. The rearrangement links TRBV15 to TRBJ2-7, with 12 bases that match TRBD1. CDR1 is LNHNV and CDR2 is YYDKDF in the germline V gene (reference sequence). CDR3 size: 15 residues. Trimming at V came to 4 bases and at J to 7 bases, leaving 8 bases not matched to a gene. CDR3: CATSNPGQGADEQYF. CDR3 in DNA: TGTGCCACCAGCAACCCGGGACAGGGGGCAGATGAGCAGTACTTC.

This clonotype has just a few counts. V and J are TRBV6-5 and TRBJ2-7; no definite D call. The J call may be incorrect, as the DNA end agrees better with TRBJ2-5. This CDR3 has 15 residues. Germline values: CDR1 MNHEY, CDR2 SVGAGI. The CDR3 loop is CASSHRGQIGETQYF. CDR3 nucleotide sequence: TGTGCCAGCAGTCACCGCGGTCAGATCGGAGAGACCCAGTACTTC.

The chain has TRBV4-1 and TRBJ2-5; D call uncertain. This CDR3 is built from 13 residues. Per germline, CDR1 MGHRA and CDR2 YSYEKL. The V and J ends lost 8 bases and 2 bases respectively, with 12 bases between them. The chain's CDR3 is CASSPNFQETQYF. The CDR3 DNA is TGCGCCAGCTCACCGAATTTTCAAGAGACCCAGTACTTC.

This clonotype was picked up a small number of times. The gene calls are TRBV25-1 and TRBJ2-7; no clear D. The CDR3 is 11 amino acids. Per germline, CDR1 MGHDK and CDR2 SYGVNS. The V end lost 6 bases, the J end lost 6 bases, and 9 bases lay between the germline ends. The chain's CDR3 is CASRLGPEQYF. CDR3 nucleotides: TGTGCCAGCAGACTTGGACCCGAGCAGTACTTC.

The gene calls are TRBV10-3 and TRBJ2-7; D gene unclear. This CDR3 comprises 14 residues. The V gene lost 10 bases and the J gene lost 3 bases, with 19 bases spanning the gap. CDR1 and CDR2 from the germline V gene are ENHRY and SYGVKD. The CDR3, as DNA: TGTGCCACCTACCCCGGCACAGCGTTCTACGAGCAGTACTTC. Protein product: CATYPGTAFYEQYF.

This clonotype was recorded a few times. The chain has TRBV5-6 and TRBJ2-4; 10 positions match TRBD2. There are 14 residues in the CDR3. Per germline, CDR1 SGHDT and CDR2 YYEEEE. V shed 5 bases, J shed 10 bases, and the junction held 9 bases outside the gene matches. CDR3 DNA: TGTGCCAGCAGTCTAAGCGGGGGGGCCGTAATTCAGTACTTC. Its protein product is CASSLSGGAVIQYF.

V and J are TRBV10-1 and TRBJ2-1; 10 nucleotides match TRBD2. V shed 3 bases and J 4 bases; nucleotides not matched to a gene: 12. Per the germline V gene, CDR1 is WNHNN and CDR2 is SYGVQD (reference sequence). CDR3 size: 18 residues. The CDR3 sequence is CASSEFRSGGGRYNEQFF. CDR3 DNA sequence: TGCGCCAGCAGTGAATTCCGAAGCGGGGGGGGAAGATACAATGAGCAGTTCTTC.

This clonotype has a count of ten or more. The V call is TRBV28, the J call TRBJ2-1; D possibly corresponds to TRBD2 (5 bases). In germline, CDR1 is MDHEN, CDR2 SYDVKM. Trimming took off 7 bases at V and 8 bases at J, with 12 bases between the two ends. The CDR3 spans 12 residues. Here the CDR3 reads CASTPSRYEQFF. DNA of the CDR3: TGTGCCAGCACGCCTAGCCGATATGAGCAGTTCTTC.

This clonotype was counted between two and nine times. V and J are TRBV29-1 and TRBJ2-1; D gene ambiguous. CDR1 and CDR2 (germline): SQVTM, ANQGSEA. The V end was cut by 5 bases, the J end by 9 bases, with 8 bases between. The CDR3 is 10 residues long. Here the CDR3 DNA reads TGCAGCGTTCCTAGAGGTGAGCAGTTCTTC. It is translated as CSVPRGEQFF.

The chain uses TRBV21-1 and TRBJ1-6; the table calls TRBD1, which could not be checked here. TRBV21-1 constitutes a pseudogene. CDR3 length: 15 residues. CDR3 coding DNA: TGTGCCAGCAGCAGGAAGGGGGCCCATAATTCACCCCTCCACTTT. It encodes CASSRKGAHNSPLHF.

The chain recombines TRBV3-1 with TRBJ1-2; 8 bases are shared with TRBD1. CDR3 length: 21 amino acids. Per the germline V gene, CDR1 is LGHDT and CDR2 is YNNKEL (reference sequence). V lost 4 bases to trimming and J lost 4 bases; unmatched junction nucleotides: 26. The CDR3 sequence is CASSPTTSKGGTGGPLYGYTF. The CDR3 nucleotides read TGTGCCAGCAGCCCCACCACCTCAAAGGGTGGGACAGGAGGGCCTCTCTATGGCTACACCTTC.

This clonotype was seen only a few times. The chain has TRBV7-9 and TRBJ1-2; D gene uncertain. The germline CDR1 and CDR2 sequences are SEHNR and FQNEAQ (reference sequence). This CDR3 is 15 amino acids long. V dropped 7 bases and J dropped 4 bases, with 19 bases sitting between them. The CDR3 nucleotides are TGTGCCAGCACCACTCCCGCGAGGCGGGTCTATGGCTACACCTTC. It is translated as CASTTPARRVYGYTF.

This chain's CDR3 is CASRSGAGGSYNEQFF. The CDR3 DNA follows: TGCGCCAGCAGATCCGGAGCAGGGGGCTCCTACAATGAGCAGTTCTTC. The chain uses TRBV5-1 and TRBJ2-1; TRBD1 matches at 7 bases. V was pared by 5 bases and J by 0 bases, with 8 bases of the junction left unmatched. The CDR3 consists of 16 residues. CDR1 is SGHRS and CDR2 is YFSETQ in the germline V gene.

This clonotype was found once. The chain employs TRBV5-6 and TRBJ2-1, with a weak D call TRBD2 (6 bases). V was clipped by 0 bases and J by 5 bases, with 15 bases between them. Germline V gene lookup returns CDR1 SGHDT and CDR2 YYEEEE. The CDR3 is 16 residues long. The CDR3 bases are TGTGCCAGCAGCTTGGAAGTCGGGAGTTTTAACAATGAGCAGTTCTTC. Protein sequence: CASSLEVGSFNNEQFF.

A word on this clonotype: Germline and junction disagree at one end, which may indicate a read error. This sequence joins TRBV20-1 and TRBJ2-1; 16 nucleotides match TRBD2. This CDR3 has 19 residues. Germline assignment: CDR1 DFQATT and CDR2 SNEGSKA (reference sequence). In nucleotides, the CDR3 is TGCGGTGCTAGAGTTACGGGACTAGCGGGAGGGAGCTCCTACAATGAGCAGTTCTTC. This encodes CGARVTGLAGGSSYNEQFF.

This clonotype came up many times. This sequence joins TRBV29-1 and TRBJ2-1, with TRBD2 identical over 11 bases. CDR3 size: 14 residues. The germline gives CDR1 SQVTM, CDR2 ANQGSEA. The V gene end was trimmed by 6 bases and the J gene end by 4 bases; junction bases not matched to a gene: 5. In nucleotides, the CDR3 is TGCAGCGTGTCCCTAGCGGGGGGTTACAATGAGCAGTTCTTC. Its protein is CSVSLAGGYNEQFF.

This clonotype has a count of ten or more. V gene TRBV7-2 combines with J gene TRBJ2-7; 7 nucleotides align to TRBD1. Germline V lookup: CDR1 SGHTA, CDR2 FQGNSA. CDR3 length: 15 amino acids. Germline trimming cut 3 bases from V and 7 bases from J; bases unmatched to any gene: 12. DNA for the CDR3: TGTGCCAGCAGCTTGACCGGGACAGCCACGGTGGAGCAGTACTTC. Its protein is CASSLTGTATVEQYF.